This T cell receptor beta chain was recorded in a study of blood T cells in healthy people across ages. The CDR3 is made up of 15 amino acids. V was trimmed by 3 bases and J by 1 base, leaving 10 bases between them. CDR1 SGHTA and CDR2 FQGNSA come from the germline V gene. Using a J-beta primer mix together with a sample-barcoded 5' primer, a second PCR was run for about 6 to 11 cycles. Every individual sample yielded 2.5 million or more paired-end reads (each containing CDR3). TCRdb used MiXCR to reprocess the 5' RACE reads, holding one entry per CDR3 protein. The table shows fewer than 1,000,000 distinct CDR3 sequences, with around two fifths occurring only once. This clonotype showed up just once.

The sequence was collected from a man aged 55 to 69 in good health. This sequence joins TRBV7-2 and TRBJ2-1; no firm D call. Sample: blood. The CDR3 coding sequence is TGTGCCAGCAGCTTGAGCCCAGGATCCTACAATGAGCAGTTCTTC. It yields the protein CASSLSPGSYNEQFF.